A few counts support the clone carrying this TCR beta chain. MiXCR, applied by TCRdb to the RT-PCR reads, yields one record per CDR3 protein. The sample shows around 700,000 distinct CDR3 sequences, 14% of them seen only once. Germline V gene data show CDR1 as DFQATT and CDR2 as SNEGSKA (reference sequence). This CDR3 contains 14 residues. V gave up 5 bases and J gave up 9 bases, with 17 bases separating them. The J gene is TRBJ1-6, the V gene TRBV20-1; D is unresolved. The receptor's source is a female donor in good health, serving as a healthy control. Source material: memory CD4+ T cells from blood. DNA of the CDR3: TGCAGTGCTGGCTCGTCCCGGTCGGGTTCACCCCTCCACTTT. Translated, it gives CSAGSSRSGSPLHF.